Shown below are 25 T cell receptor beta chains from a single sample sequenced in a study of blood T cell repertoires in COVID-19. Data came from immunoSEQ multiplex PCR; TCRdb stores just in-frame clones and leaves some out. The sample carries some 77,000 clones, about four fifths recorded once. Sequenced material: peripheral blood. These receptors came from a woman in her seventies with acute or convalescent COVID-19.

The V gene is TRBV18, the J gene TRBJ2-1, with D possibly being TRBD2 (5 bases). There are 16 residues in the CDR3. Trimming removed 4 bases from V and 6 bases from J, with 19 bases in between. Per the germline V gene, CDR1 is KGHSH and CDR2 is LQKENI. The DNA of the CDR3 is TGTGCCAGCTCACAATACGGGGTAACCCCCCCCAATGAGCAGTTCTTC. Its translation: CASSQYGVTPPNEQFF.

This chain joins TRBV19 and TRBJ2-3, with a tentative D call TRBD2 (6 bases). This CDR3 is built from 13 residues. CDR1 is LNHDA, CDR2 SQIVND, per germline (reference sequence). The V gene lost 7 bases and the J gene lost 3 bases, with 11 bases spanning the gap. This CDR3 is CASKHGSTDTQYF. In DNA form, the CDR3 reads TGTGCCAGTAAACACGGGAGTACAGATACGCAGTATTTT.

The V gene is TRBV27, the J gene TRBJ1-6, with 8 nucleotides matching TRBD1. Germline-derived CDR1 and CDR2 are MNHEY and SMNVEV (reference sequence). The trim removed 6 bases at V and 7 bases at J, leaving 5 bases unmatched. The CDR3 loop spans 14 amino acids. CDR3 region: CASSRTGTNSPLHF. In DNA, the CDR3 is TGTGCCAGCAGCCGGACAGGGACAAATTCACCCCTCCACTTT.

The chain recombines TRBV19 with TRBJ1-5, with 8 positions matching TRBD1. V shed 6 bases, J shed 0 bases, and the junction held 7 bases outside the gene matches. CDR1 is LNHDA, CDR2 SQIVND, per germline (reference sequence). The CDR3 loop spans 16 amino acids. The CDR3 region is CASREQGDLSNQPQHF. The CDR3 DNA sequence: TGTGCCAGTAGGGAACAGGGGGACCTTAGCAATCAGCCCCAGCATTTT.

V and J are TRBV4-1 and TRBJ2-7; 9 nucleotides align to TRBD2. J gave up 2 bases and V 1 base, and 3 bases lay outside the gene matches. Germline V gene lookup returns CDR1 MGHRA and CDR2 YSYEKL. This CDR3 has 15 residues. CDR3 nucleotide sequence: TGCGCCAGCAGCCAAGTAGCGGGAGAGACCTACGAGCAGTACTTC. As protein: CASSQVAGETYEQYF.

The chain combines TRBV29-1 with TRBJ2-5, with a tentative D call TRBD1 (6 bases). Germline V gene lookup returns CDR1 SQVTM and CDR2 ANQGSEA. CDR3 length: 15 residues. V lost 3 bases to trimming and J lost 5 bases, with 19 bases between them. CDR3 DNA sequence: TGCAGCGTTGATCCTTCGGCACAGGGAAGGGAGACCCAGTACTTC. The encoded protein is CSVDPSAQGRETQYF.

This rearrangement joins TRBV18 to TRBJ2-7, with D maybe TRBD2 (5 bases). The CDR3 has 15 amino acids. V dropped 0 bases and J dropped 4 bases, with 13 bases sitting between them. From germline, CDR1 is KGHSH and CDR2 LQKENI. Written as DNA, the CDR3 is TGTGCCAGCTCACCACCGGGGTTAGGAGGATACGAGCAGTACTTC. This codes for CASSPPGLGGYEQYF.

CDR3 loop: CASSPRLALNTGELFF. As DNA, the CDR3 is TGTGCCAGCTCACCACGGCTAGCGCTGAACACCGGGGAGCTGTTTTTT. This chain uses TRBV18 with TRBJ2-2, with D tentatively TRBD2 (6 bases). With 1 base removed from V and 1 base from J, the gap between germline ends came to 10 bases. This CDR3 region has 16 residues. Per the germline V gene, CDR1 is KGHSH and CDR2 is LQKENI. The variable domain in full, with the rest retrieved from reference TRBV18 and TRBJ2-2, is NAGVMQNPRHLVRRRGQEARLRCSPMKGHSHVYWYRQLPEEGLKFMVYLQKENIIDESGMPKERFSAEFPKEGPSILRIQQVVRGDSAAYFCASSPRLALNTGELFFGEGSRLTVL.

This chain joins TRBV19 and TRBJ1-1; D might be TRBD1 (6 bases). Germline V gives CDR1 LNHDA, CDR2 SQIVND (reference sequence). Between the trimmed V and J ends, which lost 6 bases and 5 bases, there was a span of 19 bases. The CDR3 length is 15 residues. CDR3 loop: CASSSAGAAFTEAFF. For the CDR3, the DNA is TGTGCCAGTAGCTCGGCAGGGGCGGCTTTTACTGAAGCTTTCTTT.

The gene calls are TRBV5-5 and TRBJ1-1; D perhaps matches TRBD1 (6 bases). Trimming removed 6 bases from V and 0 bases from J, with 9 bases in between. Germline values: CDR1 SGHKS, CDR2 YYEKEE (reference sequence). The CDR3 has 13 amino acids. The CDR3 bases are TGTGCCAGCAACAGGGATTTGAACACTGAAGCTTTCTTT. Translating it yields CASNRDLNTEAFF.

The CDR3 sequence is CASSARWGLALSSYEQYF. Written as DNA, the CDR3 is TGTGCCAGCAGCGCGCGGTGGGGACTAGCGTTAAGCTCCTACGAGCAGTACTTC. This chain joins TRBV7-2 and TRBJ2-7; TRBD2 aligns across 10 bases. CDR1 is SGHTA, CDR2 FQGNSA, per germline. This CDR3 region has 18 residues. V gave up 5 bases and J gave up 0 bases; unmatched junction bases: 13.

On this clone itself: Other DNA sequences within the sample encode an identical CDR3. V and J are TRBV6-5 and TRBJ1-6, with D maybe TRBD1 (5 bases). CDR1 and CDR2 from the germline V gene are MNHEY and SVGAGI. The V end was cut by 2 bases, the J end by 9 bases, with 11 bases between. There are 14 residues in the CDR3. The CDR3 DNA reads TGTGCCAGCAGTTACAGGCAGGGAAGTTCACCCCTCCACTTT. Translating it yields CASSYRQGSSPLHF.

This chain uses TRBV7-9 with TRBJ2-7; TRBD1 might be the D (6 bases). Trimming removed 2 bases from V and 5 bases from J, with 10 bases in between. The CDR3 has 13 amino acids. Germline loops: CDR1 SEHNR, CDR2 FQNEAQ (reference sequence). The CDR3 is CASSLLGGDEQYF. DNA for the CDR3: TGTGCCAGCAGCTTACTAGGGGGAGACGAGCAGTACTTC. Looking up the rest from reference TRBV7-9 and TRBJ2-7 gives the full variable domain: DTGVSQNPRHKITKRGQNVTFRCDPISEHNRLYWYRQTLGQGPEFLTYFQNEAQLEKSRLLSDRFSAERPKGSFSTLEIQRTEQGDSAMYLCASSLLGGDEQYFGPGTRLTVT.

This rearrangement joins TRBV5-6 to TRBJ2-7; D is unresolved. The CDR3 spans 12 residues. Germline lookup yields CDR1 SGHDT and CDR2 YYEEEE. Trimming took 3 bases from V and 3 from J, leaving 7 bases between them. As DNA, the CDR3 is TGTGCCAGCAGCTCGCACAACTACGAGCAGTACTTC. Its translation is CASSSHNYEQYF.

The rearrangement uses TRBV5-1 and TRBJ2-7, with 10 bases matching TRBD1. The CDR3 has 15 residues. CDR1 is SGHRS, CDR2 YFSETQ, per germline. With 4 bases clipped from V and 2 bases from J, the junction kept 6 bases outside the gene matches. The CDR3 is CASSLPGQGTYEQYF. In DNA, the CDR3 is TGCGCCAGCAGCCTACCGGGACAGGGGACCTACGAGCAGTACTTC.

There are a few counts of this clone. The chain carries TRBV5-1 and TRBJ1-5; D might be TRBD1 (6 bases). The CDR3 contains 15 residues. V lost 1 base and J lost 3, with 11 bases in between. CDR1 SGHRS and CDR2 YFSETQ come from the germline V gene. CDR3: CASSLIRGNNQPQHF. The CDR3, as DNA: TGCGCCAGCAGCTTGATCAGGGGAAACAATCAGCCCCAGCATTTT. Variable domain in full (rest from reference TRBV5-1 and TRBJ1-5): KAGVTQTPRYLIKTRGQQVTLSCSPISGHRSVSWYQQTPGQGLQFLFEYFSETQRNKGNFPGRFSGRQFSNSRSEMNVSTLELGDSALYLCASSLIRGNNQPQHFGDGTRLSIL.

In its sample, this clone was seen once. The J gene is TRBJ1-5, the V gene TRBV7-8; TRBD1 aligns across 7 bases. Germline trimming cut 5 bases from V and 7 bases from J; bases unmatched to any gene: 8. Per the germline V gene, CDR1 is SGHVS and CDR2 is FQNEAQ. The CDR3 length is 14 residues. CDR3 nucleotides: TGTGCCAGCAGCCCATTAGGGGGCGGGCAGCCCCAGCATTTT. Amino acids: CASSPLGGGQPQHF.

This clone was counted once. V is TRBV7-2 and J is TRBJ1-6; TRBD1 is a possible D gene (6 bases). The CDR3 spans 17 residues. CDR1 is SGHTA and CDR2 is FQGNSA in the germline V gene. The V end was cut by 4 bases, the J end by 3 bases, with 16 bases between. The chain's CDR3 is CASSSRGGALYNSPLHF. CDR3 coding DNA: TGTGCCAGCAGCTCAAGGGGGGGGGCTCTCTATAATTCACCCCTCCACTTT.

The chain is built from TRBV6-6 and TRBJ1-5, with 7 nucleotides matching TRBD1. Germline CDR1 MNHNY, CDR2 SVGAGI (reference sequence). The CDR3 spans 15 residues. V shed 6 bases, J shed 1 base, and the junction held 6 bases outside the gene matches. CDR3 sequence (DNA): TGTGCCAGCAGCCGGGACAGCGGGAGCAATCAGCCCCAGCATTTT. Its translation is CASSRDSGSNQPQHF.

The chain joins TRBV9 to TRBJ1-6; no clear D gene. The V end lost 0 bases, the J end lost 6 bases, and 7 bases lay between the germline ends. The CDR3 covers 14 residues. Germline V gives CDR1 SGDLS, CDR2 YYNGEE. As DNA, the CDR3 is TGTGCCAGCAGCGTAGCTACCACTAATTCACCCCTCCACTTT. Amino acid sequence: CASSVATTNSPLHF.

This clone was detected only once. The chain combines TRBV6-5 with TRBJ1-3, with a possible D match to TRBD1 (6 bases). V was shortened by 8 bases and J by 8 bases, with 16 bases between the two germline ends. The CDR3 has 13 amino acids. The germline V gene has CDR1 MNHEY and CDR2 SVGAGI. CDR3 nucleotide sequence: TGTGCCAGCCGGGGGGGCAGGGCCTACACCATATATTTT. Translated, it gives CASRGGRAYTIYF.

V usage is TRBV7-3 and J usage is TRBJ2-7; 7 bases line up with TRBD1. Germline values: CDR1 SGHTA, CDR2 FQGTGA. The V gene end was trimmed by 2 bases and the J gene end by 5 bases; junction bases not matched to a gene: 12. CDR3 size: 16 residues. This CDR3 reads CASSLLGGRATDEQYF. As DNA, the CDR3 is TGTGCCAGCAGCTTATTAGGGGGCAGGGCAACAGACGAGCAGTACTTC.

This clone has just one count. CDR3 in amino acids: CASSFGQGKYF. CDR3 nucleotides: TGTGCCAGCAGCTTCGGACAGGGGAAGTACTTC. The V and J genes are TRBV5-5 and TRBJ2-7, with TRBD1 matching 9 bases. V lost 2 bases, J lost 11 bases, and 2 bases stayed unmatched. The CDR3 sequence is 11 residues long. Per germline, CDR1 SGHKS and CDR2 YYEKEE (reference sequence).

The chain employs TRBV15 and TRBJ1-1, with 9 bases that match TRBD1. This CDR3 comprises 14 residues. V gave up 4 bases and J gave up 6 bases; unmatched junction bases: 6. Germline V gene data show CDR1 as LNHNV and CDR2 as YYDKDF (reference sequence). CDR3 coding DNA: TGTGCCACCAGCAAGGGACAGGGAGCTGCTGAAGCTTTCTTT. Its protein is CATSKGQGAAEAFF.

The chain joins TRBV9 to TRBJ1-4; the D is unclear. The CDR3 has 18 amino acids. CDR1 and CDR2 from the germline V gene are SGDLS and YYNGEE. The V gene lost 3 bases and the J gene lost 1 base, with 19 bases spanning the gap. The CDR3 nucleotides read TGTGCCAGCAGCGCCCGCCGGGGTCTTGCGGGAACTAATGAAAAACTGTTTTTT. Protein sequence: CASSARRGLAGTNEKLFF. The full variable domain, with the rest looked up from reference TRBV9 and TRBJ1-4, is DSGVTQTPKHLITATGQRVTLRCSPRSGDLSVYWYQQSLDQGLQFLIQYYNGEERAKGNILERFSAQQFPDLHSELNLSSLELGDSALYFCASSARRGLAGTNEKLFFGSGTQLSVL.